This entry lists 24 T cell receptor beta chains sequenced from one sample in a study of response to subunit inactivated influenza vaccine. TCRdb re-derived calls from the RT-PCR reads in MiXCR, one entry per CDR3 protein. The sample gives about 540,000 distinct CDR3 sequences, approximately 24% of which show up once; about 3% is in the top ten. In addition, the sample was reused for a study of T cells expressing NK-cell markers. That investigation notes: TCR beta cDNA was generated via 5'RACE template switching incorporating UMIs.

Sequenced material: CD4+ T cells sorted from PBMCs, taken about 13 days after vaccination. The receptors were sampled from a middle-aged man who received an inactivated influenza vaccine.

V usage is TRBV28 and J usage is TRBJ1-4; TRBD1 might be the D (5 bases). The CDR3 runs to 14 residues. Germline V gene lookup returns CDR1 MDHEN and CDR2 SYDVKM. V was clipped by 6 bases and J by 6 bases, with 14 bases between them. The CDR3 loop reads CASSAQERDEKLFF. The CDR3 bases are TGTGCCAGCAGCGCACAGGAAAGAGATGAAAAACTGTTTTTT. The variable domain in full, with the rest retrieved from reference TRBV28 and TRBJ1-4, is DVKVTQSSRYLVKRTGEKVFLECVQDMDHENMFWYRQDPGLGLRLIYFSYDVKMKEKGDIPEGYSVSREKKERFSLILESASTNQTSMYLCASSAQERDEKLFFGSGTQLSVL.

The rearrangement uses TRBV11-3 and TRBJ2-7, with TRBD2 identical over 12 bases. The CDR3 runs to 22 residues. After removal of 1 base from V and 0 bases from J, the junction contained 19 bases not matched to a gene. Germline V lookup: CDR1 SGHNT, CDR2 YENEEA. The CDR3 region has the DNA TGTGCCAGCAGCTTAGGTACCCCTAAGGCTAGCGGGGGGGTCCTCCCCTCCTACGAGCAGTACTTC. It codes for CASSLGTPKASGGVLPSYEQYF. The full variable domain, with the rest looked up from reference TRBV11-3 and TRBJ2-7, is EAGVVQSPRYKIIEKKQPVAFWCNPISGHNTLYWYLQNLGQGPELLIRYENEEAVDDSQLPKDRFSAERLKGVDSTLKIQPAELGDSAVYLCASSLGTPKASGGVLPSYEQYFGPGTRLTVT.

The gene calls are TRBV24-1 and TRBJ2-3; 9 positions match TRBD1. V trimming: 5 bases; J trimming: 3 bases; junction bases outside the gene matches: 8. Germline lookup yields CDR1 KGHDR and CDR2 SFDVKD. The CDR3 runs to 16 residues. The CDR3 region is CATSGGTGRWTDTQYF. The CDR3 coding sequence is TGTGCCACCAGTGGTGGGACAGGGAGATGGACAGATACGCAGTATTTT.

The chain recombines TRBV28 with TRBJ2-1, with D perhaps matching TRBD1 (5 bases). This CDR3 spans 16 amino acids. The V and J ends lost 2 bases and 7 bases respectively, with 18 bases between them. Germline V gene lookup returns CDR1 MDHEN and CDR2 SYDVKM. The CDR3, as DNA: TGTGCCAGCAGTTTAGCTCCAGGGCGCGTCTTAAATGAGCAGTTCTTC. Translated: CASSLAPGRVLNEQFF.

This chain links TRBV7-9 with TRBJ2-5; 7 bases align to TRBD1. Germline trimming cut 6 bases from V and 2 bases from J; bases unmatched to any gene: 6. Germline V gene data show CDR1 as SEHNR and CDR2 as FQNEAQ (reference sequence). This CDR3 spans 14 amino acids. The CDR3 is CASRKQGPQETQYF. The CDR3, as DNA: TGTGCCAGCAGAAAACAGGGGCCTCAAGAGACCCAGTACTTC.

CDR3 amino acids: CASSFNRENTEAFF. DNA for the CDR3: TGCGCCAGCAGCTTCAACAGGGAGAACACTGAAGCTTTCTTT. The chain recombines TRBV5-1 with TRBJ1-1; a possible D gene is TRBD1 (6 bases). Germline V gene sequence: CDR1 SGHRS, CDR2 YFSETQ. The V end was cut by 2 bases, the J end by 1 base, with 9 bases between. The CDR3 runs to 14 residues.

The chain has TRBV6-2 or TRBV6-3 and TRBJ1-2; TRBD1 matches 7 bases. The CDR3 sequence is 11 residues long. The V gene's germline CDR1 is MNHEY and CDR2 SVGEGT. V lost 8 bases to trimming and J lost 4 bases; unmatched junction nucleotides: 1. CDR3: CASGQAYGYTF. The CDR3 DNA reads TGTGCCAGCGGACAGGCCTATGGCTACACCTTC.

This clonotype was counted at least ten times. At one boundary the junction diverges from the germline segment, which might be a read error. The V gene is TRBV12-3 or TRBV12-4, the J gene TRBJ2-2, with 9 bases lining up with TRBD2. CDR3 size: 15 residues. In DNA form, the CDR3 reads TGTGCCAGCAGTATAGCGGGAGACGTCTCGGGGGAGCTGTTTTTT. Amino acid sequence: CASSIAGDVSGELFF.

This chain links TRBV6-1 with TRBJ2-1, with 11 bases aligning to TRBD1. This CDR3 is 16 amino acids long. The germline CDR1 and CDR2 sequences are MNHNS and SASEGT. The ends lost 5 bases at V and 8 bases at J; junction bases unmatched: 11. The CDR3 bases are TGTGCCAGCAGTCCCCTGGGCGGACAGGGGGCGGATGAGCAGTTCTTC. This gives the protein CASSPLGGQGADEQFF.

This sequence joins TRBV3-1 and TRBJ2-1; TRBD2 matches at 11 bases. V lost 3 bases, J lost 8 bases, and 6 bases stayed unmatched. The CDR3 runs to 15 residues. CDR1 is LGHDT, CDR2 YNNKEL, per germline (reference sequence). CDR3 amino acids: CASSHFSGGADEQFF. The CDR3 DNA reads TGTGCCAGCAGCCACTTTAGCGGGGGGGCCGATGAGCAGTTCTTC.

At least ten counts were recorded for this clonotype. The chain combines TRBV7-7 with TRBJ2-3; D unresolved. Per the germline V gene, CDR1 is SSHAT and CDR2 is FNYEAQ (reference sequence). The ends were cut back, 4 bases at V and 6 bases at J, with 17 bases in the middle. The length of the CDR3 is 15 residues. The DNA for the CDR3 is TGTGCCAGCAGCTCCTCCTTAGATACCCGCGATACGCAGTATTTT. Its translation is CASSSSLDTRDTQYF.

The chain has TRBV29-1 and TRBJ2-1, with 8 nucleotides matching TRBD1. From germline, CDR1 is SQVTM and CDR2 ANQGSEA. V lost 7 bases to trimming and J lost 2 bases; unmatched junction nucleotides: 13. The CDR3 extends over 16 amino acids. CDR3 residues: CSARGQGRGPYNEQFF. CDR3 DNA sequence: TGCAGCGCCCGTGGACAGGGACGGGGACCCTACAATGAGCAGTTCTTC.

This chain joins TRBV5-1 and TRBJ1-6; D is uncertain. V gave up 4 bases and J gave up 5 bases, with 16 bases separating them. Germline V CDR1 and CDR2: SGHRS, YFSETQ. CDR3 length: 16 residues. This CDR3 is CASSIGQDIDNSPLHF. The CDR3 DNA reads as TGCGCCAGCAGCATCGGGCAAGATATCGATAATTCACCCCTCCACTTT.

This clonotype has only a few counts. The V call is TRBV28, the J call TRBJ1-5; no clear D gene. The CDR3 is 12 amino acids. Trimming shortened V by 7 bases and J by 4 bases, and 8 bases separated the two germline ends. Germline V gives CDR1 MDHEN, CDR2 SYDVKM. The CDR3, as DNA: TGTGCCAGCAACGGGGTGAATCAGCCCCAGCATTTT. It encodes CASNGVNQPQHF. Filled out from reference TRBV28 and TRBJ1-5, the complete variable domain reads DVKVTQSSRYLVKRTGEKVFLECVQDMDHENMFWYRQDPGLGLRLIYFSYDVKMKEKGDIPEGYSVSREKKERFSLILESASTNQTSMYLCASNGVNQPQHFGDGTRLSIL.

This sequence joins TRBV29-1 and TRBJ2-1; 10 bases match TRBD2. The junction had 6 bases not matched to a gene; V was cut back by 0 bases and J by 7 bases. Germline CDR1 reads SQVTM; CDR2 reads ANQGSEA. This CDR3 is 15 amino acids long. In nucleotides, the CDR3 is TGCAGCGTTGAAGAAGCAGGACTAGCGGTTAATGAGCAGTTCTTC. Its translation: CSVEEAGLAVNEQFF.

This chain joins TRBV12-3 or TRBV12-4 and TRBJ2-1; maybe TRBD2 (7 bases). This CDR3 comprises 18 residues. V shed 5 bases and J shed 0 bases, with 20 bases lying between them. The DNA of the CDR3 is TGTGCCAGCAGTCCGGGGGCGGGGGCTATCAGCTCCTACAATGAGCAGTTCTTC. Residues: CASSPGAGAISSYNEQFF.

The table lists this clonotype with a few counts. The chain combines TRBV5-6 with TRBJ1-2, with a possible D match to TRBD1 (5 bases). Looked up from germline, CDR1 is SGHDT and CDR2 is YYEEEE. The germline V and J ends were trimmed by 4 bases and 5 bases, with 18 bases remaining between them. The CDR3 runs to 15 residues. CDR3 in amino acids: CASSPIRRGRYGYTF. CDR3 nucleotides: TGTGCCAGCAGCCCTATAAGGAGGGGTCGGTATGGCTACACCTTC.

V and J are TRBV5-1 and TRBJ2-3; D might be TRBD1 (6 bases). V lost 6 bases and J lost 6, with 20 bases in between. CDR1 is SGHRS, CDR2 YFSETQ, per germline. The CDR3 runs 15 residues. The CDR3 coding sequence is TGCGCCAGCATTAGAGAACCAGGGGAAATCGATACGCAGTATTTT. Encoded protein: CASIREPGEIDTQYF.

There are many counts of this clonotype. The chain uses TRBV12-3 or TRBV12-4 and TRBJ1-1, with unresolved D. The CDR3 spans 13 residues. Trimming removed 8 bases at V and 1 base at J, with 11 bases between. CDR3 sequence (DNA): TGTGCCAGCGGGGTATGGCGGAACACTGAAGCTTTCTTT. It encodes CASGVWRNTEAFF.

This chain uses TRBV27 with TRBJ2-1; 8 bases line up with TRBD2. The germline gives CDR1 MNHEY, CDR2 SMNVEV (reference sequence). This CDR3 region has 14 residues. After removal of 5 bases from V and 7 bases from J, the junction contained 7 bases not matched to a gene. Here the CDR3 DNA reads TGTGCCAGCAGTGCTAGCGGGCCTTTAAATGAGCAGTTCTTC. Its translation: CASSASGPLNEQFF.

This chain's CDR3 is CASSGSRDRNEKLFF. Written as DNA, the CDR3 is TGTGCCAGCAGCGGGTCCCGGGACAGAAATGAAAAACTGTTTTTT. This chain uses TRBV21-1 with TRBJ1-4; the table calls TRBD1, which could not be checked here. TRBV21-1 is designated a pseudogene. This CDR3 spans 15 amino acids.

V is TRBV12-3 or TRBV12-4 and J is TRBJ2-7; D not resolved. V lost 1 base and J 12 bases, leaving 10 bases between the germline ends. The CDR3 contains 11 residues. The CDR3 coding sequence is TGTGCCAGCAGTTTAGGGGTGACGCCGTACTTC. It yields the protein CASSLGVTPYF.

Here the CDR3 reads CAGRDSFTDTQYF. The CDR3 nucleotides read TGCGCCGGAAGGGACAGCTTCACAGATACGCAGTATTTT. The V call is TRBV5-1, the J call TRBJ2-3, with 7 positions matching TRBD1. The J segment lost 2 bases and the V segment lost 10 bases, leaving 7 bases of the junction unmatched. CDR3 length: 13 amino acids. CDR1 is SGHRS and CDR2 is YFSETQ in the germline V gene.

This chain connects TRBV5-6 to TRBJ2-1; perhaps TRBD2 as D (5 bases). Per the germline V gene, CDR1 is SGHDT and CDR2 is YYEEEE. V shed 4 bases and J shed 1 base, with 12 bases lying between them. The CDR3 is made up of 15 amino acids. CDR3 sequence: CASSAPDFSYNEQFF. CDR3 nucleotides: TGTGCCAGCAGCGCCCCGGACTTTTCCTACAATGAGCAGTTCTTC.